The 5 T cell receptor beta chains in this list originate from one sample, sequenced in a study of PD-1 blockade in mismatch repair-deficient tumors. The method was immunoSEQ multiplex PCR; TCRdb's version includes in-frame clones alone and lacks a portion of them. The data contain around 100,000 clones, about 83% of them singletons. The sequencing used peripheral blood, collected 60 weeks after starting pembrolizumab. The receptor set was obtained from an adult with mismatch repair-deficient cancer.

The rearrangement joins TRBV7-2 to TRBJ2-7; D remains unclear. The length of the CDR3 is 15 residues. CDR1 and CDR2 from the germline V gene are SGHTA and FQGNSA. The germline V and J ends were trimmed by 5 bases and 5 bases, with 19 bases remaining between them. The CDR3 region is CASSQTEWIRDEQYF. The CDR3 DNA reads as TGTGCCAGCAGCCAGACGGAATGGATCCGGGACGAGCAGTACTTC.

CDR3 residues: CASSQGLRAGARRQFF. The CDR3 DNA sequence: TGTGCCAGCAGCCAAGGACTTCGGGCGGGAGCTAGACGGCAGTTCTTC. The chain combines TRBV14 with TRBJ2-1, with 7 bases aligning to TRBD2. After removal of 1 base from V and 12 bases from J, the junction contained 15 bases not matched to a gene. The germline V gene has CDR1 SGHDN and CDR2 FVKESK. There are 16 residues in the CDR3.

The chain carries TRBV5-8 and TRBJ1-1; D gene ambiguous. Germline CDR1 SGHTS, CDR2 YDEGEE. The CDR3 is made up of 15 amino acids. V lost 4 bases and J 2 bases, leaving 15 bases between the germline ends. CDR3 coding DNA: TGTGCCAGCAGCGTACGGTGGCAGCGAAACACTGAAGCTTTCTTT. As protein: CASSVRWQRNTEAFF.

This chain connects TRBV6-5 to TRBJ2-5, with 8 bases identical to TRBD2. Germline trimming cut 5 bases from V and 8 bases from J; bases unmatched to any gene: 7. Germline V gene sequence: CDR1 MNHEY, CDR2 SVGAGI. The CDR3 runs 13 residues. CDR3 in amino acids: CASSVSGSVTQYF. CDR3 DNA sequence: TGTGCCAGCAGTGTCAGCGGGAGTGTAACCCAGTACTTC.

The rearrangement uses TRBV6-6 and TRBJ1-1; 8 bases are a match to TRBD1. The J segment lost 5 bases and the V segment lost 0 bases, leaving 5 bases of the junction unmatched. Germline CDR1 is MNHNY and CDR2 is SVGAGI (reference sequence). CDR3 length: 15 amino acids. CDR3 sequence (DNA): TGTGCCAGCAGTTACTCCGGGACAGGAAGAACTGAAGCTTTCTTT. It is translated as CASSYSGTGRTEAFF.